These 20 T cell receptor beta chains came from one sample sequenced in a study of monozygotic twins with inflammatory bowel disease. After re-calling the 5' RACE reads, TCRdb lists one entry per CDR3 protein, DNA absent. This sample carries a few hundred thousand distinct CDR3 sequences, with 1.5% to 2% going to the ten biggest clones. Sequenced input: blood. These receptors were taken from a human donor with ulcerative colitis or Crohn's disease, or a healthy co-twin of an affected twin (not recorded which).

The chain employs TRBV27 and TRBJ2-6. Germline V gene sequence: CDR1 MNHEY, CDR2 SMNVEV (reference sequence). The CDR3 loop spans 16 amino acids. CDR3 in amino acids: CASSLSAYPGANVLTF.

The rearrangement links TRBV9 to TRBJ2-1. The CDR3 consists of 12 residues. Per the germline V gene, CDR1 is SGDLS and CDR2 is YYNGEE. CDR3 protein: CASSSNNNEQFF.

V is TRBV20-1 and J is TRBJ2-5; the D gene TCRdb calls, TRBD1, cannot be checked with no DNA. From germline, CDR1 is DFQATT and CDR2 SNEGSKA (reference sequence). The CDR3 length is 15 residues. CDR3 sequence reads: CSAPRLGAGQETQYF.

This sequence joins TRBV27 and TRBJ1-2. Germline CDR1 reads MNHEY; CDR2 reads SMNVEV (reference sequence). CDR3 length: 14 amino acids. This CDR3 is CASSRGGANYGYTF.

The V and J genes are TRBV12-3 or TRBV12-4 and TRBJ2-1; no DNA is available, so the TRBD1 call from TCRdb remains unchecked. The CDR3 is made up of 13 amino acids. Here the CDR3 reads CASSPRDYGEQFF.

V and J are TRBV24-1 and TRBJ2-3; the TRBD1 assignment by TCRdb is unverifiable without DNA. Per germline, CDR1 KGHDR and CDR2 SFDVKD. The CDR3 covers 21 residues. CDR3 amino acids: CATPNSYCNSTGLHSADTQYF.

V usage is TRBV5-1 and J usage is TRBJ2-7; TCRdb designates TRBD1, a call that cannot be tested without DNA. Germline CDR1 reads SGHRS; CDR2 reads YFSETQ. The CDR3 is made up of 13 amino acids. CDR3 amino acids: CASSSTTWDTEYF.

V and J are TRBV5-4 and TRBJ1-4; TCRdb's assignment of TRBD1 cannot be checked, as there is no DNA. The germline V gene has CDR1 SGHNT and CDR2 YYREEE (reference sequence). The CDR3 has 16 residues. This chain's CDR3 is CASSPSTGATNEKLFF.

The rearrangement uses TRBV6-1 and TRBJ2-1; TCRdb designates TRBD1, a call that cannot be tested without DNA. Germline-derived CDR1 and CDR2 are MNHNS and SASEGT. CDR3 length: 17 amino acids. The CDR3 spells CASSTVFRDREGNEQFF.

This CDR3 is CSAPDRGETGELFF. V usage is TRBV20-1 and J usage is TRBJ2-2; the D call of TRBD1 rests on TCRdb alone, since no DNA is present to check it. Germline-derived CDR1 and CDR2 are DFQATT and SNEGSKA (reference sequence). The CDR3 is made up of 14 amino acids.

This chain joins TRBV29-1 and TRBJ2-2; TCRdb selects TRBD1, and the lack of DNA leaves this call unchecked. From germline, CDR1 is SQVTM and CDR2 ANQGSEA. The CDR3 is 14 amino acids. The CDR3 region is CSVGGQGPTGELFF.

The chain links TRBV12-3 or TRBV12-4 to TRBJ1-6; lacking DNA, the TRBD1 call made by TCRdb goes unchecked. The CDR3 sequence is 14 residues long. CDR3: CASSLVQDNSPLHF.

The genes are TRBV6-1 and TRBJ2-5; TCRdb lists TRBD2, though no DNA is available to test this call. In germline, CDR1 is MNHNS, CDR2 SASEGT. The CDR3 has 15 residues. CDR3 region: CASSPPTSGGETQYF.

CDR3 residues: CASSPHAGPGGYQPQHF. V is TRBV3-1 and J is TRBJ1-5. Looked up from germline, CDR1 is LGHDT and CDR2 is YNNKEL (reference sequence). This CDR3 is built from 17 residues. Full variable domain (remainder filled in from reference TRBV3-1 and TRBJ1-5): DTAVSQTPKYLVTQMGNDKSIKCEQNLGHDTMYWYKQDSKKFLKIMFSYNNKELIINETVPNRFSPKSPDKAHLNLHINSLELGDSAVYFCASSPHAGPGGYQPQHFGDGTRLSIL.

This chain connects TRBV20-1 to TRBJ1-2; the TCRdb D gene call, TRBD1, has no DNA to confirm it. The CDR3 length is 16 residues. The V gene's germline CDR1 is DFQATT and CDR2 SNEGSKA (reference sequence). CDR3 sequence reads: CSARAPGPVLDYGYTF.

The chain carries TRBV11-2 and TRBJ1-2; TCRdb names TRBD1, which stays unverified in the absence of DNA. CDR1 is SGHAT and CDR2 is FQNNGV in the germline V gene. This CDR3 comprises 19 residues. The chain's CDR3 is CASSLVSGQGASRYYGYTF.

The CDR3 sequence is CASSFYRSNGYTF. The V and J genes are TRBV7-9 and TRBJ1-2. The CDR3 totals 13 residues. Germline CDR1 SEHNR, CDR2 FQNEAQ (reference sequence). Combining the CDR3 with reference TRBV7-9 and TRBJ1-2 gives the whole variable domain DTGVSQNPRHKITKRGQNVTFRCDPISEHNRLYWYRQTLGQGPEFLTYFQNEAQLEKSRLLSDRFSAERPKGSFSTLEIQRTEQGDSAMYLCASSFYRSNGYTFGSGTRLTVV.

The CDR3 sequence is CAISNRGSYNEQFF. This sequence joins TRBV10-3 and TRBJ2-1. In germline, CDR1 is ENHRY, CDR2 SYGVKD. The CDR3 consists of 14 residues.

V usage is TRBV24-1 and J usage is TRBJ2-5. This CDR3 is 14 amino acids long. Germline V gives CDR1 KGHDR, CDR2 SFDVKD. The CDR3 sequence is CATSDPRTQETQYF.

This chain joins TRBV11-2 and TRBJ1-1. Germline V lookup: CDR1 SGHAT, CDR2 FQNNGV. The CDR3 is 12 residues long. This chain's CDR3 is CASSPEATEAFF.